Listed below are T cell receptor beta chains from one sample, sequenced in a study of memory CD4+ T cells and cytomegalovirus serostatus. Repertoires were generated with immunoSEQ multiplex PCR, while TCRdb's copy carries only in-frame clones and drops some. The sample lists under 40,000 clones; roughly 85% were seen once. The sample consisted of memory CD4+ T cells from blood. The receptors derive from an adult in good health and CMV-seropositive. The CDR3 runs from the conserved cysteine through the conserved F or W. Fields, in order: D gene, J gene, V gene, clone size, CDR3 protein, CDR3 DNA. A D gene is named only where the DNA matches it firmly. Clone size, where shown, is once, few, many, or a class for clones that have expanded.

>NA|TRBJ1-1|TRBV18|NA
CASSPDRDGTEAFF
TGTGCCAGCTCACCAGATAGGGATGGAACTGAAGCTTTCTTT
>NA|TRBJ1-4|TRBV28|few
CASSLSGSGANEKLFF
TGTGCCAGCAGTTTGTCGGGCTCAGGGGCTAATGAAAAACTGTTTTTT
>NA|TRBJ1-4|TRBV5-1|NA
CASSPGHPTEKLFF
TGCGCCAGCAGCCCGGGACATCCGACTGAAAAACTGTTTTTT
>NA|TRBJ1-5|TRBV19|NA
CASSMAFDQPQHF
TGTGCCAGTAGTATGGCGTTCGATCAGCCCCAGCATTTT
>TRBD1|TRBJ1-2|TRBV2|NA
CASSEGGGAYGYTF
TGTGCCAGCAGTGAAGGAGGGGGCGCTTATGGCTACACCTTC
>NA|TRBJ1-1|TRBV6-6|few
CASSYSLNTEAFF
TGTGCCAGCAGTTACAGCCTGAACACTGAAGCTTTCTTT
>NA|TRBJ1-1|TRBV14|NA
CASSQERGWNTEAFF
TGTGCCAGCAGCCAAGAGCGGGGGTGGAACACTGAAGCTTTCTTT
>NA|TRBJ2-5|TRBV4-3|NA
CASSQDRGETQYF
TGCGCCAGCAGCCAAGATCGAGGGGAGACCCAGTACTTC
>NA|TRBJ1-1|TRBV7-9|once
CASSRDYGRTEAFF
TGTGCCAGCAGCAGGGACTATGGAAGGACTGAAGCTTTCTTT
>NA|TRBJ1-3|TRBV11-2|NA
CASSAFWRNTIYF
TGTGCCAGCAGCGCTTTTTGGAGAAACACCATATATTTT
>NA|TRBJ1-1|TRBV4-1|NA
CASSPWPGQLNTEAFF
TGCGCCAGCAGCCCCTGGCCAGGACAGTTGAACACTGAAGCTTTCTTT
>NA|TRBJ2-1|TRBV5-6|NA
CASSLDLGNEQFF
TGTGCCAGCAGCTTGGATCTAGGGAATGAGCAGTTCTTC
>NA|TRBJ2-5|TRBV4-1|NA
CASSQARQGETQYF
TGCGCCAGCAGCCAAGCGAGGCAGGGGGAGACCCAGTACTTC
>NA|TRBJ1-2|TRBV28|NA
CASSRTLYGYTF
TGTGCCAGCAGCAGGACACTCTATGGCTACACCTTC
>NA|TRBJ1-1|TRBV6-6|NA
CASRIDWNTEAFF
TGTGCCAGCAGGATCGATTGGAACACTGAAGCTTTCTTT
>TRBD2|TRBJ2-5|TRBV10-3|NA
CAASSGRGQETQYF
TGTGCCGCCTCTAGCGGGAGGGGTCAAGAGACCCAGTACTTC
>NA|TRBJ2-2|TRBV27|NA
CASSLEVRQSYTGELFF
TGTGCCAGCAGTTTAGAGGTCCGCCAGAGCTACACCGGGGAGCTGTTTTTT
>NA|TRBJ2-7|TRBV15|NA
CATSRGWGEEQYF
TGTGCCACCAGCAGAGGCTGGGGGGAAGAGCAGTACTTC
>NA|TRBJ1-5|TRBV4-1|NA
CASSNRDMFDQPQHF
TGCGCCAGCAGCAACCGGGACATGTTCGATCAGCCCCAGCATTTT
>NA|TRBJ2-2|TRBV19|NA
CASKIRAYTGELFF
TGTGCCAGTAAAATCCGGGCCTACACCGGGGAGCTGTTTTTT
>NA|TRBJ1-1|TRBV18|NA
CASSPRSDTEAFF
TGTGCCAGCTCTCCCCGTTCGGACACTGAAGCTTTCTTT
>NA|TRBJ1-4|TRBV19|few
CASRMTVTEKLFF
TGTGCCAGTAGAATGACAGTCACGGAAAAACTGTTTTTT